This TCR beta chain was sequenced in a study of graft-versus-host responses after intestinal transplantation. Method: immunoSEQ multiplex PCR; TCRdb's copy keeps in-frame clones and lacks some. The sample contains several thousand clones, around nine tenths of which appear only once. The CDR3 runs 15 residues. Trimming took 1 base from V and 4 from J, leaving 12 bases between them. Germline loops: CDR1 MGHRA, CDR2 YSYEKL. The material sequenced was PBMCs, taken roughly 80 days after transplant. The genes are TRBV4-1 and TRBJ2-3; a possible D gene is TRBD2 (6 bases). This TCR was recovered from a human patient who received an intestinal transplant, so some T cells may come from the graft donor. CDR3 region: CASSQGGASPDTQYF. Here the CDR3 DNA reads TGCGCCAGCAGCCAAGGCGGGGCTAGCCCAGATACGCAGTATTTT.